The 9 T cell receptor beta chains listed next were all sequenced from one sample in a study of blood T cell repertoires in COVID-19. The repertoire was sequenced with immunoSEQ multiplex PCR; TCRdb's copy has only in-frame clones and lacks some. The sample includes 340,000 or so clones, approximately 82% of them seen just once. Sample: peripheral blood. These receptors originate from a man younger than 45 with active or convalescent COVID-19.

The chain is built from TRBV7-2 and TRBJ1-4; D might be TRBD1 (6 bases). This CDR3 comprises 16 residues. Trimming shortened V by 3 bases and J by 3 bases, and 14 bases separated the two germline ends. Per germline, CDR1 SGHTA and CDR2 FQGNSA. CDR3 sequence reads: CASSLAQGVANEKLFF. CDR3 sequence (DNA): TGTGCCAGCAGCTTGGCACAGGGAGTAGCTAATGAAAAACTGTTTTTT. The whole variable domain, remainder taken from reference TRBV7-2 and TRBJ1-4, is GAGVSQSPSNKVTEKGKDVELRCDPISGHTALYWYRQSLGQGLEFLIYFQGNSAPDKSGLPSDRFSAERTGGSVSTLTIQRTQQEDSAVYLCASSLAQGVANEKLFFGSGTQLSVL.

The chain joins TRBV29-1 to TRBJ2-1, with 7 bases lining up with TRBD2. V was pared by 7 bases and J by 6 bases, with 6 bases of the junction left unmatched. The CDR3 consists of 12 residues. Germline V CDR1 and CDR2: SQVTM, ANQGSEA. CDR3 amino acids: CSAGVAGNEQFF. For the CDR3, the DNA is TGCAGCGCTGGAGTAGCGGGCAATGAGCAGTTCTTC.

Notes on this clone: Other nucleotide sequences from this sample produce the same CDR3. The chain is built from TRBV5-4 and TRBJ1-2; 9 bases map to TRBD1. CDR3 length equals 14 residues. Looked up from germline, CDR1 is SGHNT and CDR2 is YYREEE (reference sequence). V lost 4 bases and J lost 8; bases outside the gene matches: 9. The CDR3: CASSPDRGLGGYTF. CDR3 coding DNA: TGTGCCAGCAGCCCGGACAGGGGCTTGGGGGGCTACACCTTC.

CDR3 sequence reads: CASSVVGENTDTQYF. CDR3 bases: TGTGCCAGCAGCGTAGTGGGCGAGAACACAGATACGCAGTATTTT. The chain is built from TRBV9 and TRBJ2-3, with no clear D. V lost 0 bases and J lost 2, with 10 bases in between. CDR1 is SGDLS and CDR2 is YYNGEE in the germline V gene. The CDR3 is made up of 15 amino acids.

This clone was recorded once. The rearrangement uses TRBV5-6 and TRBJ2-2; TRBD1 might be the D (6 bases). The CDR3 length is 15 residues. Trimming cost V 3 bases and J 7 bases, with 16 bases left between them. Germline assignment: CDR1 SGHDT and CDR2 YYEEEE. DNA for the CDR3: TGTGCCAGCAGCTATCTAAATGAAGGGGGCGGGGAGCTGTTTTTT. Amino acid sequence: CASSYLNEGGGELFF.

This sequence joins TRBV24-1 and TRBJ2-2; D might be TRBD2 (5 bases). Trimming took 0 bases from V and 6 from J, leaving 10 bases between them. The CDR3 totals 15 residues. Germline CDR1 KGHDR, CDR2 SFDVKD. CDR3 bases: TGTGCCACCAGTGATTTGTCGAGGGCGCCCGGGGAGCTGTTTTTT. Translating it yields CATSDLSRAPGELFF.

The chain has TRBV12-2 and TRBJ1-4. TRBV12-2 is a pseudogene locus. The CDR3 sequence is 15 residues long. CDR3 sequence reads: CASRLGQGRGEKLFF. The CDR3 DNA sequence: TGTGCAAGTCGCTTAGGGCAGGGGAGGGGTGAAAAACTGTTTTTT.

DNA for the CDR3: TGTGCCAGCAGCTTATGGCGGGGAGCCACCCCTGGGAGGCCCCAGCATTTT. This sequence encodes CASSLWRGATPGRPQHF. V gene TRBV7-2 combines with J gene TRBJ1-5; D is unclear. The CDR3 is 17 amino acids. The V gene's germline CDR1 is SGHTA and CDR2 FQGNSA. The V end lost 2 bases, the J end lost 9 bases, and 23 bases lay between the germline ends.

This clone was recorded only once. V is TRBV7-2 and J is TRBJ1-1; the D is unclear. The CDR3 extends over 16 amino acids. Deletions cut 5 bases from V and 1 base from J, with 17 bases between. The V gene's germline CDR1 is SGHTA and CDR2 FQGNSA. The CDR3 is CASSPPHSTENTEAFF. The CDR3 coding sequence is TGTGCCAGCAGCCCCCCGCACAGCACAGAGAACACTGAAGCTTTCTTT.